Here is one T cell receptor (beta chain) with its context. The antigen remains undetermined. With the 5' RACE reads reprocessed, TCRdb shows one record per CDR3 protein and no DNA. Its clone listing holds about 380,000 distinct CDR3 sequences. CDR3 length equals 17 residues. Germline V gene data show CDR1 as SGHRS and CDR2 as YFSETQ. This specimen belongs to a study of T cells expressing NK-cell markers. Across the study: Each TCR beta repertoire originated in sorted T cells that were CD3+CD56+NKG2C+, CD3+CD56+NKG2C- or CD3+CD56-NKG2C+.

Study outcomes and limitations: For a handful of donors, these clonotypes were likewise the leading ones in the CD3+CD56-NKG2C+ fraction.

The TCR comes from a man aged 18-70 years in good health. J is TRBJ2-7 and V is TRBV5-1; as DNA is missing, the TRBD1 call by TCRdb cannot be tested. Sequencing was carried out using blood T cells: a sorted CD56 or NKG2C T cell subset, CD4+ or CD8+ T cells, or bulk PBMC T cells (not recorded which). CDR3: CASSTASGANPDGEQYF.